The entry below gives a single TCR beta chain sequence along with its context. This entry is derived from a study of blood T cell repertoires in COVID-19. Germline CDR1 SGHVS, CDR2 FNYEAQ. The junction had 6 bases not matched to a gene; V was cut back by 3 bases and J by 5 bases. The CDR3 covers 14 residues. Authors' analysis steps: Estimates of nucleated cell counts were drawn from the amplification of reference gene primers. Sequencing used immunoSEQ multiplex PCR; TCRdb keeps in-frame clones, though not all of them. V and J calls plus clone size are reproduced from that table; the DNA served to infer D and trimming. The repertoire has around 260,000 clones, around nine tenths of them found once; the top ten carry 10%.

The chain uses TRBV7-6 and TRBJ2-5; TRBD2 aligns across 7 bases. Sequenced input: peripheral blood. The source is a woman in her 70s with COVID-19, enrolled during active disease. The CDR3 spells CASSLEGGWETQYF. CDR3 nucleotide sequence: TGTGCCAGCAGCTTGGAGGGAGGGTGGGAGACCCAGTACTTC. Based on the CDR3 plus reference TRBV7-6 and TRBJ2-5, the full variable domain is GAGVSQSPRYKVTKRGQDVALRCDPISGHVSLYWYRQALGQGPEFLTYFNYEAQQDKSGLPNDRFSAERPEGSISTLTIQRTEQRDSAMYRCASSLEGGWETQYFGPGTRLLVL.